This is a list of T cell receptor beta chains from one sample in a study of PD-L1 blockade in urothelial cancer. Libraries were prepared by immunoSEQ multiplex PCR; TCRdb keeps only in-frame clonotypes and omits some of them. Counted here are some 120,000 clones, 75% to 90% occurring once; the ten biggest clones make up about 1.5%. The material was PBMCs, obtained around atezolizumab (anti-PD-L1) treatment. The source is a man aged 60 to 75 with urothelial cancer. CDR3s include the opening cysteine and the closing phenylalanine or tryptophan. Each record gives: J gene, clone size, CDR3 length, D gene, V gene, CDR3 DNA, CDR3 protein. D genes are given only for firm matches. Expanded clones are given a class, and other clones once, few, many or no size at all.

TRBJ1-5 | - | 13 | TRBD1 | TRBV28 | TGTGCCAATTCCGAAGGGGGCGGACAGCCCCAGCATTTT | CANSEGGGQPQHF
TRBJ2-1 | - | 16 | - | TRBV4-1 | TGCGCCAGCAGCCAAGAACGGGGGGCTTCAAAGAATGAGCAGTTCTTC | CASSQERGASKNEQFF
TRBJ1-1 | once | 12 | TRBD1 | TRBV18 | TGTGCCAGCTCACCGGGACAGGCTGAAGCTTTCTTT | CASSPGQAEAFF
TRBJ2-3 | once | 15 | - | TRBV28 | TGTGCCAGCAGTTTCGGGCGGGGGCGCACAGATACGCAGTATTTT | CASSFGRGRTDTQYF
TRBJ2-5 | - | 14 | - | TRBV9 | TGTGCCAGCAGCGTAACAGGGTCTTCAGAGACCCAGTACTTC | CASSVTGSSETQYF
TRBJ1-4 | - | 13 | TRBD1 | TRBV18 | TGTGCCAGCTCCGACAGGGAGAGCGAAAAACTGTTTTTT | CASSDRESEKLFF
TRBJ2-1 | - | 12 | - | TRBV7-8 | TGTGCCAGCAGAGCGGAGGGGAATGAGCAGTTCTTC | CASRAEGNEQFF
TRBJ2-7 | - | 15 | TRBD1 | TRBV18 | TGTGCCAGCTCACTGGCGACAGGGGGGACTGACGAGCAGTACTTC | CASSLATGGTDEQYF
TRBJ2-7 | - | 14 | - | TRBV18 | TGTGCCAGCTCCCTCCCGGGGGATACCTACGAGCAGTACTTC | CASSLPGDTYEQYF
TRBJ2-1 | many | 15 | - | TRBV9 | TGTGCCAGCAGCGTACCCCCCAGGGGAGACAATGAGCAGTTCTTC | CASSVPPRGDNEQFF
TRBJ1-3 | once | 15 | TRBD1 | TRBV28 | TGTGCCAGCAGTCGGACTGGACAGGGGGGAAACACCATATATTTT | CASSRTGQGGNTIYF
TRBJ2-3 | - | 15 | TRBD2 | TRBV5-1 | TGCGCCAGCGGGGGACTAGCGGGAGAAGGAGATACGCAGTATTTT | CASGGLAGEGDTQYF
TRBJ2-2 | once | 13 | - | TRBV7-3 | TGTGCCAGCAGCTTATTCGGCACCGGGGAGCTGTTTTTT | CASSLFGTGELFF
TRBJ2-7 | - | 17 | - | TRBV15 | TGTGCCACCAGCAGAGAATTGCCCCGGGACACTCAATACGAGCAGTACTTC | CATSRELPRDTQYEQYF
TRBJ1-3 | - | 18 | - | TRBV4-2 | TGTGCCAGCAGCCAAGCTGCCTGGGGGCGTGGGTCTGGAAACACCATATATTTT | CASSQAAWGRGSGNTIYF
TRBJ1-4 | - | 19 | - | TRBV11-2 | TGTGCCAGCAGCTTTTTGACAAGGCGAAACCCAATGTCCACCGAAAAACTGTTTTTT | CASSFLTRRNPMSTEKLFF
TRBJ1-4 | once | 16 | - | TRBV4-1 | TGCGCCAGCAGCCAGGGGCAGCTAGCAACTAATGAAAAACTGTTTTTT | CASSQGQLATNEKLFF
TRBJ1-2 | - | 14 | - | TRBV6-1 | TGTGCCAGCAGCGAACAGGCAGGGAACTATGGCTACACCTTC | CASSEQAGNYGYTF
TRBJ2-7 | - | 13 | - | TRBV7-6 | TGTGCCAGCAGCCTCCACAGGGACGACGAGCAGTACTTC | CASSLHRDDEQYF
TRBJ2-1 | - | 16 | - | TRBV28 | TGTGCCAGCAGTCCACATGGCGGGTACCGGAGAAATGAGCAGTTCTTC | CASSPHGGYRRNEQFF
TRBJ2-7 | - | 15 | - | TRBV4-2 | TGTGCCAGCAGCCAAACAGGTGATAGCTCCTACGAGCAGTACTTC | CASSQTGDSSYEQYF
TRBJ1-1 | few | 15 | TRBD1 | TRBV2 | TGTGCCAGCAGTCCGACAGGGGGTATGAACACTGAAGCTTTCTTT | CASSPTGGMNTEAFF
TRBJ1-4 | - | 14 | TRBD1 | TRBV5-3 | TGTGCCAGAAGGACAGGGGCCTGGGATGAAAAACTGTTTTTT | CARRTGAWDEKLFF
TRBJ1-2 | - | 12 | - | TRBV28 | TGTGCCAGCAGACTAGTAAACTATGGCTACACCTTC | CASRLVNYGYTF
TRBJ2-3 | - | 12 | - | TRBV11-3 | TGTGCCAGCAGCTTATTCCTAGATACGCAGTATTTT | CASSLFLDTQYF
TRBJ2-5 | - | 13 | - | TRBV7-3 | TGTGCCAGCAGCCCCGGAACGGGTGAGACCCAGTACTTC | CASSPGTGETQYF
TRBJ1-1 | - | 15 | - | TRBV4-1 | TGCGCCAGCAGCCAAGCCCAGGGGATGCAGTCTGAAGCTTTCTTT | CASSQAQGMQSEAFF
TRBJ2-7 | once | 14 | TRBD1 | TRBV4-3 | TGCGCCAGCAGCCGCGGGACAGGAAACTACGAGCAGTACTTC | CASSRGTGNYEQYF
TRBJ2-3 | few | 16 | TRBD1 | TRBV25-1 | TGTGCCAGCAGTGGCCCGACAGGGAAGAACACAGATACGCAGTATTTT | CASSGPTGKNTDTQYF
TRBJ2-2 | - | 17 | - | TRBV19 | TGTGCCAGTAGTTTCCTCCCTCCGGGACAGAACACCGGGGAGCTGTTTTTT | CASSFLPPGQNTGELFF
TRBJ1-4 | - | 12 | - | TRBV28 | TGTGCCAGCACCAGACTAGATGAAAAACTGTTTTTT | CASTRLDEKLFF
TRBJ2-5 | - | 16 | TRBD2 | TRBV2 | TGTGCCAGCAGAGGACTAGCGGGGGGGCGCAGGGAGACCCAGTACTTC | CASRGLAGGRRETQYF
TRBJ2-7 | - | 15 | - | TRBV15 | TGTGCCACCAGCAGAGAATTGGGGGGAAACTACGAGCAGTACTTC | CATSRELGGNYEQYF
TRBJ2-7 | - | 15 | TRBD2 | TRBV19 | TGTGCCAGTAGTATCTCCGGGGGGGGCTCCTACGAGCAGTACTTC | CASSISGGGSYEQYF
TRBJ1-2 | - | 15 | - | TRBV12-5 | TGTGCTAGTGGTTTGGTAGTATGGCAGGGTTCAAGATACACCTTC | CASGLVVWQGSRYTF
TRBJ1-1 | - | 12 | - | TRBV9 | TGTGCCAGCTGTCAGATGAACACTGAAGCTTTCTTT | CASCQMNTEAFF
TRBJ1-5 | - | 14 | - | TRBV9 | TGTGCCAGCAGCTCACCCGGTAGCAATCAGCCCCAGCATTTT | CASSSPGSNQPQHF
TRBJ2-7 | - | 12 | - | TRBV14 | TGTGCCAGCAGCCAAGTGGGAGCCGAGCAGTACTTC | CASSQVGAEQYF
TRBJ2-7 | - | 15 | TRBD1 | TRBV4-2 | TGTGCCAGCAGCCCGTCGACGGGACAGGGGAACGAGCAGTACTTC | CASSPSTGQGNEQYF
TRBJ1-1 | - | 18 | TRBD1 | TRBV5-4 | TGTGCCAGCAGCGACAACCCCGTTAGGGGGCCGGTGGACACTGAAGCTTTCTTT | CASSDNPVRGPVDTEAFF
TRBJ1-6 | - | 14 | - | TRBV7-9 | TGTGCCAGCAGCGAACAGGGTGACAATTCACCCCTCCACTTT | CASSEQGDNSPLHF
TRBJ2-1 | - | 15 | - | TRBV5-6 | TGTGCCAGCAGCTTTGGGCCAGATTCCTACAATGAGCAGTTCTTC | CASSFGPDSYNEQFF
TRBJ2-3 | - | 14 | TRBD2 | TRBV28 | TGTGCCAGCAGTTCCCTAGCGGGAGCAGATACGCAGTATTTT | CASSSLAGADTQYF
TRBJ1-4 | - | 13 | - | TRBV18 | TGTGCCAGCTCACCAAGGGGTAATGAAAAACTGTTTTTT | CASSPRGNEKLFF
TRBJ1-2 | - | 11 | - | TRBV12-5 | TGTGCTAGTGGGAGGAACTATGGCTACACCTTC | CASGRNYGYTF
TRBJ1-2 | - | 14 | - | TRBV7-6 | TGTGCCAGCAGCCCGACTATGGCAGGCTATGGCTACACCTTC | CASSPTMAGYGYTF
TRBJ1-1 | - | 15 | TRBD1 | TRBV10-1 | TGCGCCAGCAGTAGACGAAGACAGGGCAGCACTGAAGCTTTCTTT | CASSRRRQGSTEAFF
TRBJ2-3 | - | 16 | TRBD1 | TRBV7-2 | TGTGCCAGCAGCTCCCCAGGGGGCGACATCACAGATACGCAGTATTTT | CASSSPGGDITDTQYF
TRBJ1-2 | - | 14 | - | TRBV5-1 | TGCGCCAGCAGCTTAACGGGATTGGTTCGGGGCTACACCTTC | CASSLTGLVRGYTF
TRBJ2-3 | - | 13 | - | TRBV6-1 | TGTGCCAGCAGTCAGGGAGGACCAGATACGCAGTATTTT | CASSQGGPDTQYF
TRBJ2-7 | - | 15 | TRBD1 | TRBV27 | TGTGCCAGCAGTATCTCCGGGACAGGGGGCCACGAGCAGTACTTC | CASSISGTGGHEQYF
TRBJ2-4 | - | 15 | TRBD2 | TRBV29-1 | TGCAGCGTTGAATCCGGGAGGGGAGCCAAAAACATTCAGTACTTC | CSVESGRGAKNIQYF
TRBJ1-2 | - | 17 | - | TRBV28 | TGTGCCAGCGGGGAGGGGGGTAATTCGCTGAATAACTATGGCTACACCTTC | CASGEGGNSLNNYGYTF
TRBJ1-3 | few | 12 | - | TRBV10-3 | TGTGCCATCAGTGGCCTCAGGGACACCATATATTTT | CAISGLRDTIYF